The rows below give T cell receptor beta chains drawn from one sample of a study of blood T cell repertoires in COVID-19. Sequencing was performed with immunoSEQ multiplex PCR; in TCRdb, only in-frame clones are kept and a portion is missing. The sample holds 250,000 to 350,000 clones, about nine tenths seen once. Sequencing was done on a sample of PBMCs or T cells enriched from blood (not recorded which). The source of these receptors is a young woman who had recovered from COVID-19. The CDR3 runs from the conserved cysteine through the conserved F or W. The D gene is left open where the match is weak. Clone size is stated in some rows and not others, as once, few, many or a class when expanded.

j_gene	v_gene	d_gene	abundance	CDR3aa	CDR3nt
TRBJ2-2	TRBV14	-	-	CASSQVGGLGTGELFF	TGTGCCAGCAGCCAAGTCGGGGGGCTAGGCACCGGGGAGCTGTTTTTT
TRBJ1-2	TRBV15	-	-	CATSSDTRAGVYGYTF	TGTGCCACCAGCAGTGATACCCGGGCAGGGGTCTATGGCTACACCTTC
TRBJ2-1	TRBV7-9	TRBD1	-	CASSLDRTGGANEQFF	TGTGCCAGCAGCCTCGACCGGACAGGGGGCGCCAATGAGCAGTTCTTC
TRBJ2-1	TRBV6-5	-	-	CASSYSRNEQFF	TGTGCCAGCAGTTACTCCCGCAATGAGCAGTTCTTC
TRBJ2-1	TRBV29-1	TRBD2	-	CSVESGTSGNNEQFF	TGCAGCGTTGAATCCGGGACTAGCGGCAACAATGAGCAGTTCTTC
TRBJ2-7	TRBV6-5	TRBD2	-	CASSPSGSYEQYF	TGTGCCAGCAGTCCTAGCGGGAGTTACGAGCAGTACTTC
TRBJ1-5	TRBV24-1	-	-	CATSDAGDGNQPQHF	TGTGCCACCAGTGACGCAGGGGACGGTAATCAGCCCCAGCATTTT
TRBJ2-1	TRBV4-3	TRBD2	-	CASSQDRASGHNEQFF	TGCGCCAGCAGCCAAGATCGGGCTAGCGGACACAATGAGCAGTTCTTC
TRBJ2-1	TRBV18	TRBD2	-	CASSPPFVRTSVNEQFF	TGTGCCAGCTCACCACCGTTTGTTCGGACTAGCGTAAATGAGCAGTTCTTC
TRBJ1-1	TRBV18	-	-	CASSPEGYTEAFF	TGTGCCAGCTCACCTGAGGGATACACTGAAGCTTTCTTT
TRBJ2-1	TRBV7-9	TRBD2	-	CASSSGLAGFDEQFF	TGTGCCAGCAGCTCGGGACTAGCGGGATTCGATGAGCAGTTCTTC
TRBJ1-2	TRBV30	-	-	CAWSYVTASSYHYGYTF	TGTGCCTGGAGTTACGTTACAGCATCCTCTTACCACTATGGCTACACCTTC
TRBJ2-3	TRBV6-6	-	-	CASIIRVKGTDTQYF	TGTGCCAGCATAATCAGGGTGAAAGGCACAGATACGCAGTATTTT
TRBJ2-3	TRBV27	TRBD2	-	CASSSGLAGVWTDTQYF	TGTGCCAGCAGTTCGGGACTAGCGGGAGTTTGGACAGATACGCAGTATTTT
TRBJ2-1	TRBV2	TRBD2	-	CASRLLAGFGNEQFF	TGTGCCAGCAGGCTCCTAGCGGGATTTGGCAATGAGCAGTTCTTC
TRBJ2-7	TRBV28	-	-	CASTNSGAYEQYF	TGTGCCAGCACCAACTCAGGGGCCTACGAGCAGTACTTC
TRBJ1-2	TRBV27	-	-	CASTGTAGGYTF	TGTGCCAGCACGGGTACGGCGGGGGGCTACACCTTC
TRBJ2-3	TRBV28	TRBD1	once	CASGDSSTDTQYF	TGTGCCAGCGGGGACAGTAGCACAGATACGCAGTATTTT
TRBJ2-7	TRBV6-2/TRBV6-3	TRBD1	-	CASSSRAGGAPYYEQYF	TGTGCCAGCAGTTCCCGCGCAGGGGGCGCTCCTTACTACGAGCAGTACTTC
TRBJ1-2	TRBV2	TRBD1	-	CASSRTGAGGYTF	TGTGCCAGCAGTCGTACAGGGGCGGGTGGCTACACCTTC
TRBJ2-3	TRBV7-2	TRBD2	once	CASKEWIAGGSDTQYF	TGTGCCAGCAAAGAGTGGATAGCGGGAGGCTCAGATACGCAGTATTTT
TRBJ2-5	TRBV28	TRBD2	-	CASSSPSGLKETQYF	TGTGCCAGCAGTTCGCCTAGCGGATTGAAAGAGACCCAGTACTTC
TRBJ1-2	TRBV10-3	TRBD1	-	CAISGGTGIANYGYTF	TGTGCCATCAGTGGCGGGACAGGAATAGCTAACTATGGCTACACCTTC
TRBJ2-3	TRBV9	TRBD1	-	CASSTKALDRVGGTDTQYF	TGTGCCAGCTCAACTAAGGCCCTGGACAGGGTGGGGGGCACAGATACGCAGTATTTT
TRBJ2-7	TRBV30	-	once	CAWSRQIYEQYF	TGTGCCTGGAGTCGTCAGATTTACGAGCAGTACTTC
TRBJ2-7	TRBV7-9	TRBD1	-	CASRSGQASYEQYF	TGTGCCAGCAGGTCGGGACAGGCCTCCTACGAGCAGTACTTC
TRBJ1-5	TRBV30	-	-	CAWSEREVQPQHF	TGTGCCTGGAGTGAACGAGAGGTTCAGCCCCAGCATTTT
TRBJ1-2	TRBV10-3	-	few	CAISESNYGGDYGYTF	TGTGCCATCAGTGAGTCTAATTACGGAGGGGACTATGGCTACACCTTC
TRBJ1-5	TRBV12-3/TRBV12-4	-	-	CASDIGTSQPQHF	TGTGCCAGCGACATAGGGACTTCTCAGCCCCAGCATTTT
TRBJ2-5	TRBV27	TRBD1	-	CASSRQGPQETQYF	TGTGCCAGCAGTAGACAGGGGCCCCAAGAGACCCAGTACTTC